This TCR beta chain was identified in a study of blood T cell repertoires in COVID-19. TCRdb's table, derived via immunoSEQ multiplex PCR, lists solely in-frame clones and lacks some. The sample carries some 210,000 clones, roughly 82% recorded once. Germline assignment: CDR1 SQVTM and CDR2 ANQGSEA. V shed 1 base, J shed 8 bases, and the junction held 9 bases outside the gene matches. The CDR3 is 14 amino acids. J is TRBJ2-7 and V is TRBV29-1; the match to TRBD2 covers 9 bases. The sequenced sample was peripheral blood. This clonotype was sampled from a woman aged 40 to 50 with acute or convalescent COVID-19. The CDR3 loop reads CSVEALAGIPQQYF. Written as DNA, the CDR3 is TGCAGCGTTGAAGCTCTAGCGGGAATTCCGCAGCAGTACTTC.